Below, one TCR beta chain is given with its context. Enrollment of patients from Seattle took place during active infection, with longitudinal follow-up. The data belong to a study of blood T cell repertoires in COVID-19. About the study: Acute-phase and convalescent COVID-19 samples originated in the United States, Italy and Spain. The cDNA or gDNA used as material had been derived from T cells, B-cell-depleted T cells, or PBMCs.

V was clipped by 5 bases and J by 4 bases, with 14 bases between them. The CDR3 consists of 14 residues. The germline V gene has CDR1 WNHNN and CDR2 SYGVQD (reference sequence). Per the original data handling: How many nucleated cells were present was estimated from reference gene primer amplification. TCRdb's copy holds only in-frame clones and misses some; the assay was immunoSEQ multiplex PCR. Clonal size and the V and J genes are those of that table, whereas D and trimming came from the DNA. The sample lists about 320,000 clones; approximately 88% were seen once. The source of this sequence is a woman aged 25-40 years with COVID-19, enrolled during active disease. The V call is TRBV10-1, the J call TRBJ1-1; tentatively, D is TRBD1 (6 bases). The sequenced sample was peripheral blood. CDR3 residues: CASSKSRGTTEAFF. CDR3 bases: TGCGCCAGCAGTAAAAGCAGGGGAACCACTGAAGCTTTCTTT.